This T cell receptor (beta chain) was retrieved from a study of blood T cell repertoires in COVID-19. As for the study in general: Sources were T cells, B-cell-depleted T cells, or PBMCs; the material itself was cDNA or gDNA.

Germline CDR1 and CDR2: MDHEN and SYDVKM. Trimming took off 3 bases at V and 7 bases at J, with 12 bases between the two ends. The CDR3 has 13 residues. Only in-frame clones appear in the TCRdb table, and some are missing; sequencing was by immunoSEQ multiplex PCR. The sample records under 200,000 clones, 70% to 90% being singletons. The receptor was derived from a man aged 55 to 69 with acute or convalescent COVID-19. The rearrangement links TRBV28 to TRBJ2-5, with a possible D match to TRBD2 (6 bases). Sequencing was performed on peripheral blood. CDR3 protein: CASSLSGGATQYF. CDR3 in DNA: TGTGCCAGCAGTTTGTCCGGAGGGGCGACCCAGTACTTC. Full variable domain (missing parts from reference TRBV28 and TRBJ2-5): DVKVTQSSRYLVKRTGEKVFLECVQDMDHENMFWYRQDPGLGLRLIYFSYDVKMKEKGDIPEGYSVSREKKERFSLILESASTNQTSMYLCASSLSGGATQYFGPGTRLLVL.